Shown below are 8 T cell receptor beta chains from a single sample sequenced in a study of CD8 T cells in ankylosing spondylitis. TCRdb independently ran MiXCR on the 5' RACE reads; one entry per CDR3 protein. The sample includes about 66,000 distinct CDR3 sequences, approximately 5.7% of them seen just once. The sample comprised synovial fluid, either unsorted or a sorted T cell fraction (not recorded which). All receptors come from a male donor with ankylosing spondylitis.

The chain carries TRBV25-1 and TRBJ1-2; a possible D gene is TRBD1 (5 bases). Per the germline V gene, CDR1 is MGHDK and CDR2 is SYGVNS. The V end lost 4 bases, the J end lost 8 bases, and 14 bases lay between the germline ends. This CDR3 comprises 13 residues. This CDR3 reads CASSGRQTRGYTF. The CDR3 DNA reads TGTGCCAGCAGTGGACGACAGACCAGAGGCTACACCTTC.

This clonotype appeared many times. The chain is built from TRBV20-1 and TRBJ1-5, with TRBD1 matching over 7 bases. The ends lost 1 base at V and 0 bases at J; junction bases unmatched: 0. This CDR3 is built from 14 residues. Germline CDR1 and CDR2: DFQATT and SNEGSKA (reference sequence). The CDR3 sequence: CSARGDSSNQPQHF. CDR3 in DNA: TGCAGTGCTAGAGGGGACAGTAGCAATCAGCCCCAGCATTTT.

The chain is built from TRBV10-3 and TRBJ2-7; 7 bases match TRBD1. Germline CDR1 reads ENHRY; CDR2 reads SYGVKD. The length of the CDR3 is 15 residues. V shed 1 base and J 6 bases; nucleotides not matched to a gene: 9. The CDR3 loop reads CAISELTGFGGEQYF. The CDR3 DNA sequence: TGTGCCATCAGTGAGTTGACAGGGTTCGGCGGCGAGCAGTACTTC.

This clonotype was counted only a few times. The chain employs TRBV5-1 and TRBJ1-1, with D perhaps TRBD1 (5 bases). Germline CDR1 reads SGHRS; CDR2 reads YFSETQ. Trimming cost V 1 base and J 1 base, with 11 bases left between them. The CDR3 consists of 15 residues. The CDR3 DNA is TGCGCCAGCAGCTTGTTGCCCGGGGCGAACACTGAAGCTTTCTTT. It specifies CASSLLPGANTEAFF.

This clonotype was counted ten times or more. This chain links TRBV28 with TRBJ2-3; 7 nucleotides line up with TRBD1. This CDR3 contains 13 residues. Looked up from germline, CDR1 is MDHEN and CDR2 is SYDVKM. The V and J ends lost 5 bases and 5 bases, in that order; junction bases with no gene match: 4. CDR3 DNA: TGTGCCAGCAGTGTTAACAGGGGAGATACGCAGTATTTT. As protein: CASSVNRGDTQYF.

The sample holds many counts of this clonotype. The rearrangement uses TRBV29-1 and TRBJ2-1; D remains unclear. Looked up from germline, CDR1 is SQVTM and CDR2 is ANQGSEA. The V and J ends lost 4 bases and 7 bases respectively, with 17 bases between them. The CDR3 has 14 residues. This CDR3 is CSVGKGISGNEQFF. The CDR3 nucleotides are TGCAGCGTTGGAAAGGGTATCTCCGGGAATGAGCAGTTCTTC.

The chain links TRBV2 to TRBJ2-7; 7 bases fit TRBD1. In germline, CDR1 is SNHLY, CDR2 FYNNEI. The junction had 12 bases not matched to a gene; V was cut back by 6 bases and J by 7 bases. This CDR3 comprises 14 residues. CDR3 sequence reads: CASRPQGTPGEQYF. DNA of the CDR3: TGTGCCAGCAGACCACAGGGGACCCCAGGAGAGCAGTACTTC.

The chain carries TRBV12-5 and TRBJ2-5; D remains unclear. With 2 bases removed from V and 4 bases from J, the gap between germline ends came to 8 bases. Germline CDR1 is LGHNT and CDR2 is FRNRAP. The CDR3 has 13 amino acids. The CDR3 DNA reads TGTGCTAGTGGTTTGCGGAATTCAGAGACCCAGTACTTC. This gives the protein CASGLRNSETQYF.